One and the same sample provided the 17 T cell receptor beta chains below, sequenced in a study of blood T cell repertoires in COVID-19. The table came from immunoSEQ multiplex PCR; TCRdb's copy has only in-frame clones and leaves some out. Of almost 70,000 clones detected, 60% to 80% appear once; the ten largest clones hold approximately 45%. The sequenced sample consisted of peripheral blood. All receptors derive from a human donor in a cohort sampled during active COVID-19.

This clone was detected only a few times. V gene TRBV30 combines with J gene TRBJ2-2, with 7 bases matching TRBD2. Germline V gene sequence: CDR1 GTSNPN, CDR2 SVGIG (reference sequence). The CDR3 covers 15 residues. V dropped 8 bases and J dropped 0; count of bases not matched to a gene: 9. The DNA of the CDR3 is TGTGCCCATAACGAGGGGACTACGAACACCGGGGAGCTGTTTTTT. This gives the protein CAHNEGTTNTGELFF.

This sequence joins TRBV9 and TRBJ2-1; 7 bases are a match to TRBD2. The germline gives CDR1 SGDLS, CDR2 YYNGEE. The CDR3 consists of 17 residues. With V trimmed by 0 bases and J by 0 bases, 6 bases remained unmatched. CDR3 region: CASSVAGWTSSYNEQFF. Here the CDR3 DNA reads TGTGCCAGCAGCGTAGCGGGGTGGACTAGCTCCTACAATGAGCAGTTCTTC.

The chain is built from TRBV12-3 or TRBV12-4 and TRBJ1-1, with a weak D call TRBD1 (6 bases). The CDR3 has 13 amino acids. V lost 5 bases to trimming and J lost 5 bases, with 12 bases between them. Written as DNA, the CDR3 is TGTGCCAGCAGTCCAGGGGCGCAGACTGAAGCTTTCTTT. Its translation is CASSPGAQTEAFF.

V and J are TRBV19 and TRBJ2-3; D is unresolved. This CDR3 has 15 residues. V lost 0 bases, J lost 1 base, and 8 bases lay in between. Germline V lookup: CDR1 LNHDA, CDR2 SQIVND (reference sequence). Here the CDR3 reads CASSIDVLRTDTQYF. For the CDR3, the DNA is TGTGCCAGTAGTATAGATGTTCTTCGCACAGATACGCAGTATTTT.

This chain connects TRBV2 to TRBJ2-2; 10 bases map to TRBD1. This CDR3 region has 15 residues. J lost 3 bases, V lost 6 bases, and 4 bases had no gene match. The V gene's germline CDR1 is SNHLY and CDR2 FYNNEI. For the CDR3, the DNA is TGTGCCAGCAGGTCCGGGACAGGGGACACCGGGGAGCTGTTTTTT. Amino acids: CASRSGTGDTGELFF.

This sequence joins TRBV3-1 (or the pseudogene TRBV3-2) and TRBJ1-1; tentatively, D is TRBD1 (6 bases). CDR3 length: 14 residues. Germline V gene sequence: CDR1 LGHDT, CDR2 YNNKEL (reference sequence). Trimming stripped 2 bases from V and 1 base from J, with 8 bases between. The CDR3 DNA sequence: TGTGCCAGCAGCCAATCGGACAGGAACACTGAAGCTTTCTTT. Translating gives CASSQSDRNTEAFF.

The rearrangement links TRBV24-1 to TRBJ2-1; D perhaps matches TRBD2 (6 bases). Deletions cut 4 bases from V and 0 bases from J, with 12 bases between. CDR1 and CDR2 (germline): KGHDR, SFDVKD. The CDR3 is 16 residues long. Here the CDR3 DNA reads TGTGCCACCAGTGACCCGACTAGAAGCTCCTACAATGAGCAGTTCTTC. Translation: CATSDPTRSSYNEQFF.

The J gene is TRBJ2-3, the V gene TRBV13, with 9 bases that match TRBD1. In germline, CDR1 is PRHDT, CDR2 FYEKMQ (reference sequence). V lost 4 bases and J lost 4; bases outside the gene matches: 6. The CDR3 totals 15 residues. The CDR3 is CASSSGTGRADTQYF. CDR3 sequence (DNA): TGTGCCAGCAGCTCCGGGACAGGGCGTGCAGATACGCAGTATTTT.

The chain uses TRBV6-1 and TRBJ2-7, with D hard to call. This CDR3 is built from 14 residues. Germline V CDR1 and CDR2: MNHNS, SASEGT. V was cut by 1 base and J by 2 bases, with 9 bases left in between. Written as DNA, the CDR3 is TGTGCCAGCAGTGAAGTGGCCCCCCCCTACGAGCAGTACTTC. This translates into CASSEVAPPYEQYF.

This clone appeared a few times. The V call is TRBV5-1, the J call TRBJ2-1; D might be TRBD2 (6 bases). Germline values: CDR1 SGHRS, CDR2 YFSETQ. The CDR3 extends over 11 amino acids. V shed 4 bases and J shed 9 bases, with 8 bases lying between them. CDR3 nucleotide sequence: TGCGCCAGCAGCCGGGAGCTTGAGCAGTTCTTC. Amino acid sequence: CASSRELEQFF.

This clone has just a few counts. This chain uses TRBV11-2 with TRBJ2-7; 8 positions match TRBD2. J was trimmed by 3 bases and V by 1 base; bases with no gene match: 11. There are 17 residues in the CDR3. Per germline, CDR1 SGHAT and CDR2 FQNNGV. CDR3 residues: CASSLGGLGYKDYEQYF. In DNA, the CDR3 is TGTGCCAGCAGCTTAGGGGGACTAGGGTATAAGGACTACGAGCAGTACTTC.

V is TRBV5-1 and J is TRBJ1-1; D call uncertain. Trimming took off 1 base at V and 8 bases at J, with 12 bases between the two ends. The CDR3 extends over 13 amino acids. From germline, CDR1 is SGHRS and CDR2 YFSETQ. As DNA, the CDR3 is TGCGCCAGCAGCTTGCACACACAGCCCGAAGCTTTCTTT. This translates into CASSLHTQPEAFF.

The rearrangement links TRBV19 to TRBJ2-3; 7 nucleotides match TRBD2. In germline, CDR1 is LNHDA, CDR2 SQIVND (reference sequence). J lost 8 bases, V lost 5 bases, and 10 bases had no gene match. The CDR3 is 14 residues long. CDR3 in DNA: TGTGCCAGTAGTGATAGCGGGCCCCGAGGTACGCAGTATTTT. Translating gives CASSDSGPRGTQYF.

The chain employs TRBV5-1 and TRBJ2-5, with 13 bases matching TRBD2. The CDR3 consists of 20 residues. V shed 1 base and J 2 bases; nucleotides not matched to a gene: 14. CDR1 is SGHRS and CDR2 is YFSETQ in the germline V gene. The CDR3 nucleotides are TGCGCCAGCAGCTTGAATTCTCCGGGACTAGCGGGATTAGGTCAAGAGACCCAGTACTTC. It translates to CASSLNSPGLAGLGQETQYF. The variable domain in full, completed from reference TRBV5-1 and TRBJ2-5, reads KAGVTQTPRYLIKTRGQQVTLSCSPISGHRSVSWYQQTPGQGLQFLFEYFSETQRNKGNFPGRFSGRQFSNSRSEMNVSTLELGDSALYLCASSLNSPGLAGLGQETQYFGPGTRLLVL.

This clone occurred once. The rearrangement joins TRBV6-5 to TRBJ1-2; perhaps TRBD1 as D (5 bases). The CDR3 runs to 16 residues. The germline V gene has CDR1 MNHEY and CDR2 SVGAGI. V lost 0 bases to trimming and J lost 0 bases, with 11 bases between them. In DNA, the CDR3 is TGTGCCAGCAGTTACTCGCGAACAGGTGCTAACTATGGCTACACCTTC. Its protein product is CASSYSRTGANYGYTF.

This chain connects TRBV28 to TRBJ1-4; tentatively, D is TRBD1 (5 bases). CDR3 size: 14 residues. Germline V lookup: CDR1 MDHEN, CDR2 SYDVKM. V lost 6 bases to trimming and J lost 3 bases, with 11 bases between them. This chain's CDR3 is CASSPPGANEKLFF. As DNA, the CDR3 is TGTGCCAGCAGCCCACCGGGGGCTAATGAAAAACTGTTTTTT.

V usage is TRBV10-3 and J usage is TRBJ2-7; TRBD2 matches 12 bases. Unmatched junction bases numbered 11, after V lost 8 bases and J lost 3 bases. Looked up from germline, CDR1 is ENHRY and CDR2 is SYGVKD. This CDR3 contains 16 residues. CDR3 protein: CAIATSGGRYLYEQYF. CDR3 coding DNA: TGTGCCATCGCGACTAGCGGGGGCCGTTATCTCTACGAGCAGTACTTC.